Listed below are T cell receptor beta chains from one sample, sequenced in a study of radiation and T cells in renal cell carcinoma. Profiled with immunoSEQ multiplex PCR; TCRdb holds only in-frame clones, not every one. This table holds 130,000 to 150,000 clones, about 88% found once. The sequencing here drew on blood, taken from a patient whose treatment included radiotherapy and nephrectomy. These TCRs come from a woman aged 45-60 years with renal cell carcinoma. The CDR3 runs from the conserved cysteine through the conserved F or W. A D gene is named only where the DNA matches it firmly. Clone size is not always given. Where it is, it says once, few, many or a class for expanded clones.

abundance,j_gene,d_gene,v_gene,CDR3nt,CDR3aa
NA,TRBJ1-2,TRBD1,TRBV28,TGTGCCAGCAGTTTCCCCCTTACAGGGGGCGCTGGCTACACCTTC,CASSFPLTGGAGYTF
once,TRBJ2-7,NA,TRBV6-6,TGTGCCAGCAGTCCTAGGGACTCGCAGTACTTC,CASSPRDSQYF
NA,TRBJ2-7,NA,TRBV5-1,TGCGCCAGCAGCTGGGCGGGGTACGAGCAGTACTTC,CASSWAGYEQYF
NA,TRBJ1-1,NA,TRBV27,TGTGCCACCAGTTTTGGGAGTCAGAACACTGAAGCTTTCTTT,CATSFGSQNTEAFF
NA,TRBJ2-7,TRBD2,TRBV7-9,TGTGCCAGCAGCCCTAGCGGGGGAACCTACGAGCAGTACTTC,CASSPSGGTYEQYF
NA,TRBJ2-3,NA,TRBV18,TGTGCCAGCTCACCAATCAGTGCTAGCACAGATACGCAGTATTTT,CASSPISASTDTQYF
NA,TRBJ2-5,TRBD2,TRBV14,TGTGCCAGCAGCGAGCGGGGGGGAACAGAGACCCAGTACTTC,CASSERGGTETQYF
NA,TRBJ1-5,NA,TRBV4-3,TGCGCCAGCAGCCAAGGGGTAGCTCAGCCCCAGCATTTT,CASSQGVAQPQHF
NA,TRBJ1-6,NA,TRBV19,TGTGCCAGTAGTATGCGCCAAAATTCACCCCTCCACTTT,CASSMRQNSPLHF
NA,TRBJ1-1,NA,TRBV27,TGTGCCAGCAGTGACGGACAGAGCATGAACACTGAAGCTTTCTTT,CASSDGQSMNTEAFF
NA,TRBJ2-6,NA,TRBV5-1,TGCGCCAGCAGCTTTCGAGCTTTCGTCTCTGGGGCCAACGTCCTGACTTTC,CASSFRAFVSGANVLTF
NA,TRBJ2-2,NA,TRBV28,TGTGCCAGCAGTTTGGTACGGTTTCCCACCGGGGAGCTGTTTTTT,CASSLVRFPTGELFF
NA,TRBJ1-1,NA,TRBV10-3,TGTGCCATCAGTGAGTCGGTTGGGGGCAACACTGAAGCTTTCTTT,CAISESVGGNTEAFF
NA,TRBJ1-2,NA,TRBV7-9,TGTGCCAGCAGCCCACCACATCAGGGCTACACCTTC,CASSPPHQGYTF
NA,TRBJ2-5,NA,TRBV4-3,TGCGCCAGCAGCGTGGGGGCTAGCGGTACCCAAGAGACCCAGTACTTC,CASSVGASGTQETQYF
NA,TRBJ2-2,TRBD1,TRBV7-2,TGTGCCAGCAGTCCGACAGGGGAAGTAACCGGGGAGCTGTTTTTT,CASSPTGEVTGELFF
NA,TRBJ1-5,TRBD1,TRBV28,TGTGCCAGCAGGGAGAACAGGGGAGGCGGCAATCAGCCCCAGCATTTT,CASRENRGGGNQPQHF
NA,TRBJ1-2,NA,TRBV27,TGTGCCAGCAGTTTATTGGCCGGGACAAAGTTTGATGGCTACACCTTC,CASSLLAGTKFDGYTF
NA,TRBJ1-5,TRBD1,TRBV7-8,TGTGCCAGCAGCTGGAGGGACAGGGCCAATCAGCCCCAGCATTTT,CASSWRDRANQPQHF
NA,TRBJ1-5,NA,TRBV7-9,TGTGCCAGCAGCTCGCACCGTGGGAAGGATCAGCCCCAGCATTTT,CASSSHRGKDQPQHF
NA,TRBJ2-5,TRBD1,TRBV29-1,TGCAGCGTTGCCCACAGGGGGCAAGAGACCCAGTACTTC,CSVAHRGQETQYF
NA,TRBJ2-7,TRBD2,TRBV9,TGTGCCAGCAGCGTAGCTAGCGGGCACTCCTACGAGCAGTACTTC,CASSVASGHSYEQYF
NA,TRBJ2-7,NA,TRBV15,TGTGCCACCAGCAGAGATCTGGGGGAGCAGTACTTC,CATSRDLGEQYF
NA,TRBJ1-2,NA,TRBV19,TGTGCCAGTAGTTGGCAGGGCGGCGGCTACACCTTC,CASSWQGGGYTF
NA,TRBJ2-1,TRBD2,TRBV7-9,TGTGCCAGCAGCCCGGGGACTAGCGGGGGCCCCTTTTGGAATGAGCAGTTCTTC,CASSPGTSGGPFWNEQFF
NA,TRBJ1-5,NA,TRBV19,TGTGCCAGTAGTTTCCTAGGAGGGGTCAATCAGCCCCAGCATTTT,CASSFLGGVNQPQHF
NA,TRBJ2-7,NA,TRBV5-6,TGTGCCAGCAGCGACGGGTGGGAGTCCTACGAGCAGTACTTC,CASSDGWESYEQYF
NA,TRBJ2-7,NA,TRBV4-3,TGCGCCAGCAGCCAAGGGCCCCGGGTCCCCGACGAGCAGTACTTC,CASSQGPRVPDEQYF
NA,TRBJ2-2,NA,TRBV5-1,TGCGCCAGCAGCTTGGTTCCCCCCGGGGAGCTGTTTTTT,CASSLVPPGELFF
NA,TRBJ2-1,NA,TRBV10-3,TGTGCCATCAGTGAGGCCACCCAGGGAAGTGAGCAGTTCTTC,CAISEATQGSEQFF
NA,TRBJ2-3,TRBD2,TRBV6-1,TGTGCCAGCAGGACTAGCGGGGCCCGCACAGATACGCAGTATTTT,CASRTSGARTDTQYF
NA,TRBJ1-3,NA,TRBV27,TGTGCCAGCAGTCGGGGGCAGGAAAACACCATATATTTT,CASSRGQENTIYF
NA,TRBJ1-5,NA,TRBV11-2,TGTGCCAGCAGCTTGAGGAGGGCAGGCGATAGCAATCAGCCCCAGCATTTT,CASSLRRAGDSNQPQHF
NA,TRBJ2-7,TRBD2,TRBV27,TGTGCCAGCAGTCCCCGCAGCGGGAGTGGCGAGCAGTACTTC,CASSPRSGSGEQYF
few,TRBJ2-4,TRBD2,TRBV28,TGTGCCAGCAGAGGGGAGGGCATTCAGTACTTC,CASRGEGIQYF
NA,TRBJ2-6,TRBD1,TRBV10-2,TGCGCCAGCAGTGAGTGGGACAGGTTCTCTGGGGCCAACGTCCTGACTTTC,CASSEWDRFSGANVLTF
once,TRBJ1-5,NA,TRBV28,TGTGCCAGCAGAAAACAGAACCCAAATCAGCCCCAGCATTTT,CASRKQNPNQPQHF
NA,TRBJ2-3,NA,TRBV11-2,TGTGCCAGCAGCTTGGTGTCAGATACGCAGTATTTT,CASSLVSDTQYF
NA,TRBJ2-3,NA,TRBV5-1,TGCGCCAGCAGCTTGGCCGTGAGTGGTACAGATACGCAGTATTTT,CASSLAVSGTDTQYF
NA,TRBJ2-1,TRBD1,TRBV29-1,TGCAGCGTTGAATTGGGGGACAGGGCTTTAAATGAGCAGTTCTTC,CSVELGDRALNEQFF
NA,TRBJ2-5,NA,TRBV10-3,TGTGCCATCGGCGCAGGGGAACAAGAGACCCAGTACTTC,CAIGAGEQETQYF
NA,TRBJ1-1,NA,TRBV6-4,TGTGCCAGCAGACAAGGGGATTCGAGCACTGAAGCTTTCTTT,CASRQGDSSTEAFF
NA,TRBJ2-3,NA,TRBV4-3,TGCGCCAGCAGCCAAGTACGGGCCACAGATACGCAGTATTTT,CASSQVRATDTQYF
once,TRBJ2-2,NA,TRBV4-3,TGCGCCAGCAGCCAATCAATCTTCACCGGGGAGCTGTTTTTT,CASSQSIFTGELFF
NA,TRBJ1-4,TRBD1,TRBV5-1,TGCGCCAGCAAAGAAGGGCAGGGGGCGCAGGAAAAACTGTTTTTT,CASKEGQGAQEKLFF
NA,TRBJ2-3,NA,TRBV5-6,TGTGCCAGCAGCTTAGACACAACAGATACGCAGTATTTT,CASSLDTTDTQYF
few,TRBJ1-5,NA,TRBV29-1,TGCAGCGTTTTATTAGAGGCCAATAGCAATCAGCCCCAGCATTTT,CSVLLEANSNQPQHF
NA,TRBJ1-4,TRBD1,TRBV6-5,TGTGCCAGCAGGGACAGGGGGCAGGATGAAAAACTGTTTTTT,CASRDRGQDEKLFF
NA,TRBJ2-1,TRBD2,TRBV27,TGTGCCAGCAGTTTTGCTAGCGGATCATACAATGAGCAGTTCTTC,CASSFASGSYNEQFF
NA,TRBJ1-1,NA,TRBV11-2,TGTGCCAGCAGCTTTCCATCCGGGGGAGCCAGGAACACTGAAGCTTTCTTT,CASSFPSGGARNTEAFF
NA,TRBJ2-3,TRBD2,TRBV7-2,TGTGCCAGCAGCCGCGGACTAGCGGGAGTTCGAGAGACAGATACGCAGTATTTT,CASSRGLAGVRETDTQYF
NA,TRBJ1-3,TRBD1,TRBV5-4,TGTGCCAGCAGCCAATCCGACAGGGTGAACACCATATATTTT,CASSQSDRVNTIYF